This T cell receptor (beta chain) was found in a study of T-cell reconstitution after alpha-beta-depleted transplantation in children. Notes on the study in general: Hyperexpanded clones declined; after one year, newly produced T cells mostly supplied diversity. The high TCRbeta diversity at day 60 in some patients came from surviving recipient T cells and thymic progenitors. Several hundred expanded graft clones reportedly were the source of alpha-beta T cells about two months after transplant.

Turning to this clonotype: Its antigen is still unknown.

Germline loops: CDR1 SGHVS, CDR2 FQNEAQ. The CDR3 runs 18 residues. The ends were cut back, 0 bases at V and 2 bases at J, with 17 bases in the middle. Researchers prepared the TCRbeta library using unique molecular identifiers, the study reports. Each CDR3 protein is one row after TCRdb ran MiXCR on the PCR reads. The sample has hundreds of thousands of distinct CDR3 sequences; approximately 12% are singletons. This chain joins TRBV7-8 and TRBJ2-1; D is unresolved. The origin of this receptor is a male patient younger than 18 who had a stem cell transplant for acute myeloid leukemia, so the T cells may come from the graft donor. Sequenced here: PBMCs, mostly from graft donor cells, sampled 360 days after TCRalphabeta/CD19-depleted stem cell transplant. This CDR3 is CASSLAFLTFIAYNEQFF. CDR3 coding DNA: TGTGCCAGCAGCTTAGCCTTCCTTACCTTTATAGCCTACAATGAGCAGTTCTTC.